This entry lists 11 T cell receptor beta chains sequenced from one sample in a study of tumor-infiltrating lymphocytes in primary liver carcinoma. Total RNA amounting to roughly 450 ng was the source from which TCR beta cDNA was made with a constant-region primer. Three nested multiplex PCR rounds of slightly modified ARM-PCR generated TCR beta libraries. A C-beta reverse primer and TRBV1-TRBV30 forward primers served in each of the first two PCR rounds, at roughly 10 cycles apiece. TCRdb reprocessed the multiplex PCR reads via MiXCR and lists one record per CDR3 protein. The table has fewer than 400,000 distinct CDR3 sequences, less than 75% seen once. Blood RNA originated from unsorted whole blood, with germline DNA additionally extracted. Sequencing input: peripheral blood. The receptors were sampled from a man in his forties or fifties with primary liver carcinoma and hepatitis B virus infection.

With regard to this clonotype: A clone one base away is much larger, so this may be a read error. CDR3 bases: TGTGCCAGCAGCACCGGGGGGGTCGGGACTGAAACTTTCTTT. Translating gives CASSTGGVGTETFF. The V and J genes are TRBV6-5 and TRBJ1-1, with a possible D match to TRBD1 (5 bases). The CDR3 is 14 amino acids. CDR1 is MNHEY, CDR2 SVGAGI, per germline.

This clonotype showed up just once. The junction departs from the called germline gene at one end, perhaps through a read error. The rearrangement links TRBV6-1 to TRBJ1-5; the D is unclear. This CDR3 is built from 13 residues. The germline V gene encodes CDR1 MNHNS and CDR2 SASEGT. The CDR3 DNA is TGTACCAGCAATGGTTGGGGAAATCAGCCCCAGCATTTT. Protein sequence: CTSNGWGNQPQHF.

The gene calls are TRBV5-4 and TRBJ2-3; D may be TRBD2 (5 bases). The CDR3 loop spans 12 amino acids. CDR1 and CDR2 (germline): SGHNT, YYREEE (reference sequence). V was shortened by 5 bases and J by 6 bases, with 10 bases between the two germline ends. The CDR3 reads CASRADGDTQYF. The CDR3 nucleotides read TGTGCCAGCAGAGCGGATGGTGATACGCAGTATTTT. Drawing the rest from reference TRBV5-4 and TRBJ2-3, the complete variable domain is ETGVTQSPTHLIKTRGQQVTLRCSSQSGHNTVSWYQQALGQGPQFIFQYYREEENGRGNFPPRFSGLQFPNYSSELNVNALELDDSALYLCASRADGDTQYFGPGTRLTVL.

As to this clonotype: Given a much more abundant clone one base away, this may be a read error. As the CDR3 is not closed by the conserved phenylalanine or tryptophan, this likely results from a read error. The V call is TRBV4-3, the J call TRBJ1-1, with D unresolved. The CDR3 totals 14 residues. The germline V gene encodes CDR1 LGHNA and CDR2 YSLEER. The V end lost 4 bases, the J end lost 6 bases, and 15 bases lay between the germline ends. CDR3 in amino acids: CASSPTVVPSEAFL. CDR3 sequence (DNA): TGCGCCAGCAGCCCGACGGTGGTACCCTCTGAAGCTTTCCTT.

The rearrangement links TRBV6-1 to TRBJ2-1, with D maybe TRBD2 (6 bases). Per the germline V gene, CDR1 is MNHNS and CDR2 is SASEGT. The V and J ends lost 2 bases and 3 bases respectively, with 23 bases between them. This CDR3 spans 19 amino acids. CDR3 sequence: CASSEPPGLTESFYNEQFF. DNA of the CDR3: TGTGCCAGCAGTGAACCGCCAGGACTAACGGAAAGCTTCTACAATGAGCAGTTCTTC.

About this clonotype: A much larger clone differs by one base, so this may be a read error. This chain joins TRBV12-3 or TRBV12-4 and TRBJ2-5; D may be TRBD1 or TRBD2 (5 bases each). This CDR3 has 14 amino acids. With 6 bases removed from V and 4 bases from J, the gap between germline ends came to 15 bases. CDR3 DNA: TGTGCCAGCAGCCGCGTGAGGGGCAGAGAGACCCAGTACTTC. Its translation: CASSRVRGRETQYF.

The rearrangement joins TRBV5-1 to TRBJ2-6; TRBD2 aligns across 8 bases. This CDR3 is 17 amino acids long. Per the germline V gene, CDR1 is SGHRS and CDR2 is YFSETQ. V trimming: 2 bases; J trimming: 4 bases; junction bases outside the gene matches: 8. CDR3 in DNA: TGCGCCAGCAGCTTTCTGAGCGGGAGTACAGGGGCCAACGTCCTGACTTTC. This codes for CASSFLSGSTGANVLTF.

This clonotype was seen ten or more times. The chain uses TRBV14 and TRBJ1-2; perhaps TRBD1 as D (5 bases). Trimming removed 4 bases from V and 2 bases from J, with 11 bases in between. Germline V gene sequence: CDR1 SGHDN, CDR2 FVKESK. CDR3 length: 14 amino acids. The CDR3 DNA reads as TGTGCCAGCAGCCCAAGGGCAGGGAACTATGGCTACACCTTC. It translates to CASSPRAGNYGYTF.

This clonotype was detected many times. The V and J genes are TRBV4-1 and TRBJ2-3; 7 nucleotides line up with TRBD1. Germline assignment: CDR1 MGHRA and CDR2 YSYEKL. The CDR3 runs 18 residues. The V segment lost 0 bases and the J segment 0 bases; nucleotides outside the gene matches: 9. CDR3 sequence reads: CASSQEVDRADSTDTQYF. CDR3 bases: TGCGCCAGCAGCCAAGAAGTTGACAGGGCTGATAGCACAGATACGCAGTATTTT.

The V gene is TRBV7-9, the J gene TRBJ2-1; D possibly uses TRBD1 or TRBD2 (6 bases each). The length of the CDR3 is 16 residues. Germline loops: CDR1 SEHNR, CDR2 FQNEAQ (reference sequence). V was pared by 1 base and J by 8 bases, with 18 bases between. DNA of the CDR3: TGTGCCAGCAGCTTAGGGCTAACCGGAAGGGGGGATGAGCAGTTCTTC. Protein sequence: CASSLGLTGRGDEQFF. The complete variable domain, with remaining parts taken from reference TRBV7-9 and TRBJ2-1, reads DTGVSQNPRHKITKRGQNVTFRCDPISEHNRLYWYRQTLGQGPEFLTYFQNEAQLEKSRLLSDRFSAERPKGSFSTLEIQRTEQGDSAMYLCASSLGLTGRGDEQFFGPGTRLTVL.

As for this clonotype: A much larger clone is a single base away; this may be a read error. Here the CDR3 omits its conserved ending phenylalanine or tryptophan, so a read error is the likely source. V usage is TRBV29-1 and J usage is TRBJ2-1; D unclear. Germline V gene data show CDR1 as SQVTM and CDR2 as ANQGSEA. With 7 bases removed from V and 5 bases from J, the gap between germline ends came to 6 bases. The length of the CDR3 is 10 residues. CDR3 bases: TGCAGCGCAGGCGACAATGAGCAGTTCGTC. Protein sequence: CSAGDNEQFV.